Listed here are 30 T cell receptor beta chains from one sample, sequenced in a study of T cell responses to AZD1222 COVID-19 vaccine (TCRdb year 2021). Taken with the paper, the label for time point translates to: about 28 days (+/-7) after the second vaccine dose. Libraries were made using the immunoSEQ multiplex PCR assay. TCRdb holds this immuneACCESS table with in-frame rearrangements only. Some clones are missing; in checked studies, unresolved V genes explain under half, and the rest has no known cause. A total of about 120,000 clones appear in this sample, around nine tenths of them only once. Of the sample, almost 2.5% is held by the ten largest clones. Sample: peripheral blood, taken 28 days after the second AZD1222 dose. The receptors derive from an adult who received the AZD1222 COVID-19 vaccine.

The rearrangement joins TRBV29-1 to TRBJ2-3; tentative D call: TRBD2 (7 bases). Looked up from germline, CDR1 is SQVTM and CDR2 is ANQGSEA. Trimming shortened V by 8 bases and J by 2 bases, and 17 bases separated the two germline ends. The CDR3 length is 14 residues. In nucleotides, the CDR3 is TGCAGCATGGGGGCTAGCGGAAACACAGATACGCAGTATTTT. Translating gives CSMGASGNTDTQYF.

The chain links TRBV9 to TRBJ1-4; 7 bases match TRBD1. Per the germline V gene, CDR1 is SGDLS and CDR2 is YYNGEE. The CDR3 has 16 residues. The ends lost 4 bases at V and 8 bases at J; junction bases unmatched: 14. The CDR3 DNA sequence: TGTGCCAGCAGCTCTGTTACAGGGGCGAAAGGGGAAAAACTGTTTTTT. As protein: CASSSVTGAKGEKLFF.

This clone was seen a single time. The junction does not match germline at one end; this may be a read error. The CDR3 DNA is TGTGCTAGCAGCTTCCGCGCTAGCGATCGAATGGAGACCCAGTACTTC. Its protein is CASSFRASDRMETQYF. V usage is TRBV7-7 and J usage is TRBJ2-5, with D maybe TRBD2 (6 bases). Germline values: CDR1 SSHAT, CDR2 FNYEAQ (reference sequence). This CDR3 has 16 amino acids.

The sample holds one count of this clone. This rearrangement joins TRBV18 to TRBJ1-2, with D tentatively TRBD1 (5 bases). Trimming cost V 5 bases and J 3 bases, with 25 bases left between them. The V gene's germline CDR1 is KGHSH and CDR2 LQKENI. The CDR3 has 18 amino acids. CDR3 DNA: TGTGCCAGCTCAGGGGCAAACAGCGAGGATCGAGTGTACTATGGCTACACCTTC. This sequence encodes CASSGANSEDRVYYGYTF. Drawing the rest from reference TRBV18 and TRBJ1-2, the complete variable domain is NAGVMQNPRHLVRRRGQEARLRCSPMKGHSHVYWYRQLPEEGLKFMVYLQKENIIDESGMPKERFSAEFPKEGPSILRIQQVVRGDSAAYFCASSGANSEDRVYYGYTFGSGTRLTVV.

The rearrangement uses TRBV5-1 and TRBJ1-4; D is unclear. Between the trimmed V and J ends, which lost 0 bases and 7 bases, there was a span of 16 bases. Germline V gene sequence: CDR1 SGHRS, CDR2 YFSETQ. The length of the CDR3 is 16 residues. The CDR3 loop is CASSLARGGFGEKLFF. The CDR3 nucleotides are TGCGCCAGCAGCTTGGCGCGGGGAGGTTTTGGTGAAAAACTGTTTTTT. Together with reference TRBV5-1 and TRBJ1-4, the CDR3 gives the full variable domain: KAGVTQTPRYLIKTRGQQVTLSCSPISGHRSVSWYQQTPGQGLQFLFEYFSETQRNKGNFPGRFSGRQFSNSRSEMNVSTLELGDSALYLCASSLARGGFGEKLFFGSGTQLSVL.

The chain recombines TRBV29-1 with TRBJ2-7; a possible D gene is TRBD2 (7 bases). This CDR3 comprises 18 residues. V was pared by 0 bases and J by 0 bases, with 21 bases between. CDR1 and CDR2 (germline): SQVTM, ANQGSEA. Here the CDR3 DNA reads TGCAGCGTTGAAGATCCCGCGAGGGGGGGGGCTGGCTCCTACGAGCAGTACTTC. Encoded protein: CSVEDPARGGAGSYEQYF.

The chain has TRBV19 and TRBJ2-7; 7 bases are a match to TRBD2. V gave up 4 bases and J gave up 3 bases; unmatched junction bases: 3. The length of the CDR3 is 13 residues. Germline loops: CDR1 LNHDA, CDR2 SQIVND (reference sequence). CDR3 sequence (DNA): TGTGCCAGTAGTAGACGGGACTACTACGAGCAGTACTTC. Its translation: CASSRRDYYEQYF.

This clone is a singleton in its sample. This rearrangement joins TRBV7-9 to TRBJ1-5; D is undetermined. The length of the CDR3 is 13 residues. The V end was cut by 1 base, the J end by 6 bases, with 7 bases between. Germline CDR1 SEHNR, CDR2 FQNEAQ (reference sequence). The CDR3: CASSLEGPQPQHF. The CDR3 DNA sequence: TGTGCCAGCAGCTTAGAGGGCCCTCAGCCCCAGCATTTT.

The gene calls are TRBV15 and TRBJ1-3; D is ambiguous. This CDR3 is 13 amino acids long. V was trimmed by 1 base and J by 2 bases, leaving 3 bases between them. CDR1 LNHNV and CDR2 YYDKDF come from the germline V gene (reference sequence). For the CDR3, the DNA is TGTGCCACCAGCAGAGGGGCTGGAAACACCATATATTTT. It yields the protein CATSRGAGNTIYF.

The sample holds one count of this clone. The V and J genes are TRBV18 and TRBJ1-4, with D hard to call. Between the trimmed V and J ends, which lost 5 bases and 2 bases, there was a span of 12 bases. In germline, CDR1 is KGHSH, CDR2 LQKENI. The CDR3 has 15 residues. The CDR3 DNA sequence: TGTGCCAGCTCAGTCCGTGGGCCTACTAATGAAAAACTGTTTTTT. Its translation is CASSVRGPTNEKLFF.

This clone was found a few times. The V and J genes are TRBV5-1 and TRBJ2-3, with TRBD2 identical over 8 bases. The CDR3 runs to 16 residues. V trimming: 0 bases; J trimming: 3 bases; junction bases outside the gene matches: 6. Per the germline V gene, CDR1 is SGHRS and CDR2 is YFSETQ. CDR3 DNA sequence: TGCGCCAGCAGCTTGGCCGTAGAGCGGGGGACAGATACGCAGTATTTT. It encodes CASSLAVERGTDTQYF.

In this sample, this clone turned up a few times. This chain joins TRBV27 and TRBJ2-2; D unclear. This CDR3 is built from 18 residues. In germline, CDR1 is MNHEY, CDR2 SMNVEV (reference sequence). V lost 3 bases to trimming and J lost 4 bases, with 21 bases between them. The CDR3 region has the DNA TGTGCCAGCAGTTTTGGTCGCCCCAAAGGTAGAGGCACCGGGGAGCTGTTTTTT. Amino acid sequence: CASSFGRPKGRGTGELFF.

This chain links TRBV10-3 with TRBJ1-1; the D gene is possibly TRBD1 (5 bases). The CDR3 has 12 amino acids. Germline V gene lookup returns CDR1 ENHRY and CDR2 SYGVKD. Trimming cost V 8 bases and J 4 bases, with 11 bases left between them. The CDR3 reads CAIGTGITEAFF. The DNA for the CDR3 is TGTGCCATCGGGACGGGGATCACTGAAGCTTTCTTT.

In nucleotides, the CDR3 is TGCGCCAGCAGCAAGCTAGGGGGGGAGACCCAGTACTTC. Encoded protein: CASSKLGGETQYF. The rearrangement joins TRBV5-1 to TRBJ2-5; the D call may be TRBD1 or TRBD2 (6 bases each). Germline V gives CDR1 SGHRS, CDR2 YFSETQ. V was trimmed by 4 bases and J by 5 bases, leaving 12 bases between them. The CDR3 sequence is 13 residues long.

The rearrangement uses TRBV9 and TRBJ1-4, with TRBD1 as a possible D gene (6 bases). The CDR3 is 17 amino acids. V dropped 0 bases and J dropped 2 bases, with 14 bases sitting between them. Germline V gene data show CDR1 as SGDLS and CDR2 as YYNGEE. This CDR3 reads CASSVGGGRGTNEKLFF. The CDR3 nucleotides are TGTGCCAGCAGCGTAGGAGGGGGGCGTGGGACTAATGAAAAACTGTTTTTT.

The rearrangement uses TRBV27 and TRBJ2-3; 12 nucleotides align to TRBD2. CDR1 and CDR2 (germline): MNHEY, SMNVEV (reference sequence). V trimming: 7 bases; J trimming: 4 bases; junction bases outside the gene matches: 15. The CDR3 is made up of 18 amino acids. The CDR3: CASKVASGGAGSADTQYF. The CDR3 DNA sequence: TGTGCCAGCAAAGTCGCTAGCGGGGGGGCCGGGTCAGCAGATACGCAGTATTTT.

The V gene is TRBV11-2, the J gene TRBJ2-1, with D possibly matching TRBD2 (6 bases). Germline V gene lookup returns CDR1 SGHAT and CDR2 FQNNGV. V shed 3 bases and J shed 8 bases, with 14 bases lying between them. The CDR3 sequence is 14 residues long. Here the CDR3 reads CASSLDYLGDEQFF. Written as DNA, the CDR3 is TGTGCCAGCAGCTTGGACTACTTAGGCGATGAGCAGTTCTTC.

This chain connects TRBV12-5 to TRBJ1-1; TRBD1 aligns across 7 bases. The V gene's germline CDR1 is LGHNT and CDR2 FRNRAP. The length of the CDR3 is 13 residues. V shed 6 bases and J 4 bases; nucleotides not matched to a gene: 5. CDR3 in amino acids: CASGPTGTTEAFF. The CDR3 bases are TGTGCTAGTGGCCCGACAGGGACCACTGAAGCTTTCTTT. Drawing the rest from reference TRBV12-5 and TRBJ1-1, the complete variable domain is DARVTQTPRHKVTEMGQEVTMRCQPILGHNTVFWYRQTMMQGLELLAYFRNRAPLDDSGMPKDRFSAEMPDATLATLKIQPSEPRDSAVYFCASGPTGTTEAFFGQGTRLTVV.

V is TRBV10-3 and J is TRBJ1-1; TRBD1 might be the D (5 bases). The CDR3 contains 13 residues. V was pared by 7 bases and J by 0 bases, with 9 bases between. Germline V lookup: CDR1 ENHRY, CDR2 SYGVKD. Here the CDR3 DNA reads TGTGCCATCACAGGGAGCATGAACACTGAAGCTTTCTTT. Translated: CAITGSMNTEAFF.

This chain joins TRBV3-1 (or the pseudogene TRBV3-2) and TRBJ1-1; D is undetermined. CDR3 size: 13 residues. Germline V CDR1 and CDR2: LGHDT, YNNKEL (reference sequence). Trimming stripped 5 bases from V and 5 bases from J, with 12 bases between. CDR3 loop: CASSEGTGTEAFF. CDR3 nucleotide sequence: TGTGCCAGCAGCGAGGGCACCGGTACTGAAGCTTTCTTT.

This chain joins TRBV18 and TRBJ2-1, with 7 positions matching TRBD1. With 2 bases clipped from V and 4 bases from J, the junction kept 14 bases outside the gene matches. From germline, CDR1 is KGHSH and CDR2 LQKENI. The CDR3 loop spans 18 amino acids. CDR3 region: CASSPSQTGNHLYNEQFF. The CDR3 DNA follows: TGTGCCAGCTCACCATCCCAGACAGGGAATCATTTATACAATGAGCAGTTCTTC.

CDR3 nucleotides: TGTGCCAGCGGGGTGAGCGCGGCGAATTCACCCCTCCACTTT. Translation: CASGVSAANSPLHF. The chain links TRBV6-4 to TRBJ1-6; D remains unclear. The CDR3 contains 14 residues. CDR1 is MRHNA, CDR2 SNTAGT, per germline. Trimming removed 8 bases from V and 7 bases from J, with 15 bases in between.

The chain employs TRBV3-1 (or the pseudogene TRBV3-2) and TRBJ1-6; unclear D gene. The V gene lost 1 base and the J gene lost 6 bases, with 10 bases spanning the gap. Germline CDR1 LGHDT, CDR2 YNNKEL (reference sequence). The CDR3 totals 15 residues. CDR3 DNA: TGTGCCAGCAGCCAAGTAGACGGACGTAATTCACCCCTCCACTTT. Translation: CASSQVDGRNSPLHF.

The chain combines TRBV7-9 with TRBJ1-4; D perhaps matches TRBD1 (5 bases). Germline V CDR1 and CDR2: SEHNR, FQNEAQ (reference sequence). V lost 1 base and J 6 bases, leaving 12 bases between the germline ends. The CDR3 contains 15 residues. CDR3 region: CASSLEAGGHEKLFF. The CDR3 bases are TGTGCCAGCAGCTTAGAGGCGGGGGGTCATGAAAAACTGTTTTTT.

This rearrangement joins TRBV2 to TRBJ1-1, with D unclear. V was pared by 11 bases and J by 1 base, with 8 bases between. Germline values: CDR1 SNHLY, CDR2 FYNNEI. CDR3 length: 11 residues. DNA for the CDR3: TGTGCCCCCCCGCCGAACACTGAAGCTTTCTTT. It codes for CAPPPNTEAFF.

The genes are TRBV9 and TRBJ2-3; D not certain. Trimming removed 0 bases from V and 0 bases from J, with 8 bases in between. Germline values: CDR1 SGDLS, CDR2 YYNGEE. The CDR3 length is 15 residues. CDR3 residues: CASSVDGFSTDTQYF. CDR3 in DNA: TGTGCCAGCAGCGTAGACGGCTTTAGCACAGATACGCAGTATTTT. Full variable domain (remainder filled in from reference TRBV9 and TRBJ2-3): DSGVTQTPKHLITATGQRVTLRCSPRSGDLSVYWYQQSLDQGLQFLIQYYNGEERAKGNILERFSAQQFPDLHSELNLSSLELGDSALYFCASSVDGFSTDTQYFGPGTRLTVL.

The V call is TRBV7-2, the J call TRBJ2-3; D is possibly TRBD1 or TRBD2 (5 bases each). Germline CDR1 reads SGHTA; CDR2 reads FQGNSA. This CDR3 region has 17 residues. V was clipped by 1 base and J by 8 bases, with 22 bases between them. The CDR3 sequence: CASSLGLVATERGTQYF. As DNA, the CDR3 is TGTGCCAGCAGCTTAGGGCTGGTAGCGACTGAAAGGGGTACGCAGTATTTT.

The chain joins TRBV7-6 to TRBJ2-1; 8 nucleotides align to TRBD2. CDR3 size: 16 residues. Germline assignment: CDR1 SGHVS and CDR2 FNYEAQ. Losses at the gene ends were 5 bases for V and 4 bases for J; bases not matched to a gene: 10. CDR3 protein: CASSVESGGHYNEQFF. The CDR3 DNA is TGTGCCAGCAGCGTAGAGAGCGGGGGACATTACAATGAGCAGTTCTTC. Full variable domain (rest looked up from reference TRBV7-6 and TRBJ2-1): GAGVSQSPRYKVTKRGQDVALRCDPISGHVSLYWYRQALGQGPEFLTYFNYEAQQDKSGLPNDRFSAERPEGSISTLTIQRTEQRDSAMYRCASSVESGGHYNEQFFGPGTRLTVL.

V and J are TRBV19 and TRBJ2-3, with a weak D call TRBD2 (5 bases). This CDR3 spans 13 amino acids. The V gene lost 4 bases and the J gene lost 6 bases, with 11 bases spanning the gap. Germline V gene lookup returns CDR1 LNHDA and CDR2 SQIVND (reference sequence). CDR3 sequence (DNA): TGTGCCAGTAGTAACGACGGGGAGGATACGCAGTATTTT. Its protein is CASSNDGEDTQYF.

The CDR3 DNA follows: TGCGCCAGCAGCTTGGGCCAGGGTGATCAGCCCCAGCATTTT. Protein product: CASSLGQGDQPQHF. This chain links TRBV5-1 with TRBJ1-5; a possible D gene is TRBD1 (5 bases). V was pared by 0 bases and J by 5 bases, with 9 bases between. This CDR3 has 14 residues. Germline values: CDR1 SGHRS, CDR2 YFSETQ.